This entry concerns a single T cell receptor (beta chain). Its antigen is unidentified. These data are taken from a study of CD8 T cells in ankylosing spondylitis. Study-level results: The authors reported significant enrichment of disease-linked clones in matched ankylosing spondylitis synovial fluid.

TCRdb redid the calling of the 5' RACE reads with MiXCR, one entry per CDR3 protein. The sample comprises 250,000 to 350,000 distinct CDR3 sequences, less than 25% of which are singletons, and 3.5% rests with the top ten. Trimming removed 10 bases at V and 0 bases at J, with 10 bases between. Germline-derived CDR1 and CDR2 are ENHRY and SYGVKD. The CDR3 length is 13 residues. The sample comprised blood, either unsorted or a sorted T cell fraction (not recorded which). The chain links TRBV10-3 to TRBJ1-3, with no clear D. This receptor was identified in a female donor with ankylosing spondylitis or in good health (not recorded which). CDR3 residues: CATSRSSGNTIYF. The CDR3 bases are TGTGCCACCTCAAGGAGCTCTGGAAACACCATATATTTT.